These 20 T cell receptor beta chains came from one sample sequenced in a study of blood T cell repertoires in COVID-19. TCRdb's copy holds only in-frame clones and misses some; the assay was immunoSEQ multiplex PCR. The sample comprises under 150,000 clones, 80% of which are singletons, and about an eighth rests with the top ten. The sample consisted of peripheral blood. These receptor sequences come from a man aged 55 to 69 with active or convalescent COVID-19.

For this clone: The junction shows a germline mismatch at one end, possibly a read error. The chain combines TRBV7-4 with TRBJ2-7; 10 bases agree with TRBD2. The germline V gene has CDR1 SGHVT and CDR2 SQSDAQ. CDR3 length: 20 amino acids. The CDR3 spells CASSLSPGLATPALSSEQYF. The DNA for the CDR3 is TGTGCCAGCAGCTTAAGTCCGGGACTAGCGACTCCTGCACTATCCTCCGAGCAGTACTTC.

This clone came up once. The chain employs TRBV7-9 and TRBJ1-1, with D perhaps matching TRBD1 (5 bases). Germline V gene lookup returns CDR1 SEHNR and CDR2 FQNEAQ (reference sequence). This CDR3 spans 14 amino acids. With 8 bases removed from V and 1 base from J, the gap between germline ends came to 14 bases. CDR3 protein: CASASSGGNTEAFF. As DNA, the CDR3 is TGTGCCAGCGCATCATCGGGGGGGAACACTGAAGCTTTCTTT.

In DNA, the CDR3 is TGTGCCAGCTCACCCATTGACAAGAACTATGGCTACACCTTC. Translating it yields CASSPIDKNYGYTF. V is TRBV18 and J is TRBJ1-2; D unresolved. Trimming left V 3 bases short and J 2 bases short, with 10 bases between. The CDR3 has 14 residues. CDR1 is KGHSH and CDR2 is LQKENI in the germline V gene.

The rearrangement uses TRBV9 and TRBJ2-2; a weak D match, TRBD1 (6 bases). The CDR3 has 16 amino acids. Germline V gene sequence: CDR1 SGDLS, CDR2 YYNGEE. V was pared by 3 bases and J by 4 bases, with 16 bases between. CDR3 region: CASSERHRVGTGELFF. CDR3 DNA: TGTGCCAGCAGCGAGAGGCACAGGGTTGGCACCGGGGAGCTGTTTTTT.

The rearrangement uses TRBV5-4 and TRBJ2-3; no definite D call. Germline CDR1 reads SGHNT; CDR2 reads YYREEE (reference sequence). This CDR3 is built from 11 residues. The V end was cut by 3 bases, the J end by 3 bases, with 2 bases between. CDR3: CASSSTDTQYF. CDR3 sequence (DNA): TGTGCCAGCAGCTCAACAGATACGCAGTATTTT.

J is TRBJ1-6 and V is TRBV3-1 (or the pseudogene TRBV3-2); weak D call: TRBD1 (5 bases). Germline lookup yields CDR1 LGHDT and CDR2 YNNKEL (reference sequence). V was cut by 7 bases and J by 9 bases, with 16 bases left in between. CDR3 size: 14 residues. The CDR3 DNA reads as TGTGCCAGCAACCTCAATCCAGGGTTTTCACCCCTCCACTTT. This encodes CASNLNPGFSPLHF.

The gene calls are TRBV7-9 and TRBJ1-4; D may be TRBD1 (6 bases). V gave up 5 bases and J gave up 8 bases, with 12 bases separating them. This CDR3 spans 13 amino acids. Germline CDR1 is SEHNR and CDR2 is FQNEAQ (reference sequence). The CDR3 bases are TGTGCCAGCAGCCCAGGGGTTGGAGAAAAACTGTTTTTT. Its protein is CASSPGVGEKLFF.

The rearrangement joins TRBV18 to TRBJ1-1, with D unclear. Germline CDR1 KGHSH, CDR2 LQKENI. The CDR3 consists of 15 residues. Deletions cut 0 bases from V and 4 bases from J, with 12 bases between. The CDR3 coding sequence is TGTGCCAGCTCACCACCCCGGGTTATGAGCACTGAAGCTTTCTTT. Its translation: CASSPPRVMSTEAFF.

This clone was seen a single time. This chain uses TRBV2 with TRBJ2-1; D is unresolved. The ends were cut back, 2 bases at V and 10 bases at J, with 18 bases in the middle. Germline V lookup: CDR1 SNHLY, CDR2 FYNNEI. The CDR3 loop spans 15 amino acids. Here the CDR3 DNA reads TGTGCCAGCAGTGAAAATGCGGCGCGCCTCGGGGAGCAGTTCTTC. Translated: CASSENAARLGEQFF.

V gene TRBV27 combines with J gene TRBJ1-6, with 7 bases lining up with TRBD1. With V trimmed by 5 bases and J by 8 bases, 3 bases remained unmatched. CDR1 is MNHEY, CDR2 SMNVEV, per germline (reference sequence). This CDR3 region has 13 residues. CDR3 region: CASSQQGYSPLHF. The DNA of the CDR3 is TGTGCCAGCAGTCAACAGGGGTATTCACCCCTCCACTTT.

The chain couples TRBV5-1 to TRBJ2-1, with 8 bases fitting TRBD2. Germline values: CDR1 SGHRS, CDR2 YFSETQ. Trimming at V came to 3 bases and at J to 8 bases, leaving 7 bases not matched to a gene. This CDR3 region has 14 residues. CDR3 bases: TGCGCCAGCAGCTCTAGGACTAGCTTGGATGAGCAGTTCTTC. Its protein is CASSSRTSLDEQFF. Combining the CDR3 with reference TRBV5-1 and TRBJ2-1 gives the whole variable domain KAGVTQTPRYLIKTRGQQVTLSCSPISGHRSVSWYQQTPGQGLQFLFEYFSETQRNKGNFPGRFSGRQFSNSRSEMNVSTLELGDSALYLCASSSRTSLDEQFFGPGTRLTVL.

The chain has TRBV10-3 and TRBJ1-1; D is perhaps TRBD1 (6 bases). Looked up from germline, CDR1 is ENHRY and CDR2 is SYGVKD. Trimming took off 7 bases at V and 0 bases at J, with 9 bases between the two ends. The CDR3 consists of 13 residues. This CDR3 reads CAITEGVNTEAFF. The CDR3 DNA follows: TGTGCCATCACCGAGGGGGTGAACACTGAAGCTTTCTTT.

In DNA, the CDR3 is TGTGCCAGCACCAGGACAGGCCCCTCGCACACAGATACGCAGTATTTT. It yields the protein CASTRTGPSHTDTQYF. This sequence joins TRBV2 and TRBJ2-3; 7 nucleotides align to TRBD1. This CDR3 comprises 16 residues. Trimming removed 7 bases from V and 2 bases from J; junction bases left unmatched: 12. Germline V CDR1 and CDR2: SNHLY, FYNNEI.

This sequence joins TRBV5-8 and TRBJ2-2, with 9 bases fitting TRBD1. This CDR3 comprises 15 residues. J gave up 3 bases and V 0 bases, and 0 bases lay outside the gene matches. Looked up from germline, CDR1 is SGHTS and CDR2 is YDEGEE. This chain's CDR3 is CASSLGDRDTGELFF. CDR3 coding DNA: TGTGCCAGCAGCTTGGGGGACAGGGACACCGGGGAGCTGTTTTTT.

The CDR3 protein is CAISAGEVPDTQYF. The CDR3 bases are TGTGCCATCAGTGCCGGGGAGGTGCCAGATACGCAGTATTTT. V and J are TRBV10-3 and TRBJ2-3; TRBD2 is a possible D gene (6 bases). Germline V lookup: CDR1 ENHRY, CDR2 SYGVKD. Trimming stripped 4 bases from V and 4 bases from J, with 12 bases between. This CDR3 comprises 14 residues.

The V and J genes are TRBV6-2 or TRBV6-3 and TRBJ2-7; 8 bases map to TRBD2. The V segment lost 2 bases and the J segment 4 bases; nucleotides outside the gene matches: 7. Germline values: CDR1 MNHEY, CDR2 SVGEGT. This CDR3 has 15 amino acids. The CDR3 is CASSYRETSAYEQYF. CDR3 DNA: TGTGCCAGCAGTTACCGGGAGACTAGCGCTTACGAGCAGTACTTC.

This chain uses TRBV15 with TRBJ2-6; unclear D gene. The CDR3 covers 15 residues. CDR1 is LNHNV and CDR2 is YYDKDF in the germline V gene (reference sequence). V was cut by 0 bases and J by 1 base, with 4 bases left in between. The CDR3 spells CATSRERSGANVLTF. CDR3 coding DNA: TGTGCCACCAGCAGAGAGAGGTCTGGGGCCAACGTCCTGACTTTC.

The chain combines TRBV11-2 with TRBJ1-4; D possibly corresponds to TRBD1 (6 bases). Between the trimmed V and J ends, which lost 2 bases and 8 bases, there was a span of 15 bases. Looked up from germline, CDR1 is SGHAT and CDR2 is FQNNGV. CDR3 length equals 15 residues. The CDR3 loop reads CASSLLQGSVEKLFF. The CDR3 bases are TGTGCCAGCAGCTTATTACAGGGAAGTGTCGAAAAACTGTTTTTT.

The rearrangement uses TRBV19 and TRBJ1-2, with unresolved D. The length of the CDR3 is 14 residues. V lost 3 bases and J 8 bases, leaving 16 bases between the germline ends. CDR1 and CDR2 from the germline V gene are LNHDA and SQIVND (reference sequence). The CDR3 sequence: CASSIREEIRGYTF. DNA of the CDR3: TGTGCCAGTAGTATTAGAGAGGAGATACGCGGCTACACCTTC.

The J gene is TRBJ1-2, the V gene TRBV5-1; a weak D match, TRBD1 (6 bases). V was pared by 4 bases and J by 4 bases, with 8 bases between. The CDR3 runs 12 residues. CDR1 is SGHRS and CDR2 is YFSETQ in the germline V gene. DNA of the CDR3: TGCGCCAGCAGCGAGGACAGCTATGGCTACACCTTC. Translation gives CASSEDSYGYTF.